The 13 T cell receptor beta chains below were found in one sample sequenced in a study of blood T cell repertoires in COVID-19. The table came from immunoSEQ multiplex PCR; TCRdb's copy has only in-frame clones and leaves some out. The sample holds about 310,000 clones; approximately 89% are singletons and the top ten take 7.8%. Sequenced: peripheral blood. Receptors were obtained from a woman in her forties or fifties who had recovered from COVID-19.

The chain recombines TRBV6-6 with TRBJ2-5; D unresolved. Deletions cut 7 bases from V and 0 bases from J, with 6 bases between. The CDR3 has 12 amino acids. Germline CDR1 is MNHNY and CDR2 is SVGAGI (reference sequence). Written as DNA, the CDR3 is TGTGCCAGCACTCAGTACCAAGAGACCCAGTACTTC. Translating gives CASTQYQETQYF.

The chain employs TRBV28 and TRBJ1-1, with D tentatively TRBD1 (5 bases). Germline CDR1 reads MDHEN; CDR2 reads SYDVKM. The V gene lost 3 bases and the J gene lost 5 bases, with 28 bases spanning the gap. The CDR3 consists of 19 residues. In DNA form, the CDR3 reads TGTGCCAGCAGTTTCCTCACCCCCCCTGGGGGGAGGTTTGTGACTGAAGCTTTCTTT. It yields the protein CASSFLTPPGGRFVTEAFF.

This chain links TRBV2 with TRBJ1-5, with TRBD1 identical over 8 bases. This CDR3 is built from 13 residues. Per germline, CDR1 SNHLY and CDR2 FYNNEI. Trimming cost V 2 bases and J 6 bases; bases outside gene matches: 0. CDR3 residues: CASSEQGAQPQHF. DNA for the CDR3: TGTGCCAGCAGTGAACAGGGGGCTCAGCCCCAGCATTTT.

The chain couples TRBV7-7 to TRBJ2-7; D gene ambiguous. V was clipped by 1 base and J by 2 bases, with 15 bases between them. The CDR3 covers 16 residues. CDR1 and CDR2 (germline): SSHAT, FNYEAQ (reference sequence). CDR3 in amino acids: CASSLDPNTPPYEQYF. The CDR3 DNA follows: TGTGCCAGCAGCTTAGATCCTAATACTCCCCCCTACGAGCAGTACTTC. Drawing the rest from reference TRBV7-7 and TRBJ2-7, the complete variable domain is GAGVSQSPRYKVTKRGQDVTLRCDPISSHATLYWYQQALGQGPEFLTYFNYEAQPDKSGLPSDRFSAERPEGSISTLTIQRTEQRDSAMYRCASSLDPNTPPYEQYFGPGTRLTVT.

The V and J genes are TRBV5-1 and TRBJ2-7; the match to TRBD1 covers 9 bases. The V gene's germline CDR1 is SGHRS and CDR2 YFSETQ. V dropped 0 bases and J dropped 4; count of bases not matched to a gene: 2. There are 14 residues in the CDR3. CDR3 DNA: TGCGCCAGCAGCTTGGGGGGACAGGGTTACGAGCAGTACTTC. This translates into CASSLGGQGYEQYF. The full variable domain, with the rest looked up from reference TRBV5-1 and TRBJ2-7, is KAGVTQTPRYLIKTRGQQVTLSCSPISGHRSVSWYQQTPGQGLQFLFEYFSETQRNKGNFPGRFSGRQFSNSRSEMNVSTLELGDSALYLCASSLGGQGYEQYFGPGTRLTVT.

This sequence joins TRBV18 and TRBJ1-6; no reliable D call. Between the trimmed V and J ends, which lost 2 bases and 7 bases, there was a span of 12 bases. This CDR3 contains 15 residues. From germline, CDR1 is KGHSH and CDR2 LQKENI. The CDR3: CASSPSASENSPLHF. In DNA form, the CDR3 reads TGTGCCAGCTCACCATCGGCCTCGGAGAATTCACCCCTCCACTTT.

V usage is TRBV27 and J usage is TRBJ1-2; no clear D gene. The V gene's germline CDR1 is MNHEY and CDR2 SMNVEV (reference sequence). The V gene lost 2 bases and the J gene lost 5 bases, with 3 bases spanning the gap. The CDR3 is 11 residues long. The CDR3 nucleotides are TGTGCCAGCAGTTTACAATATGGCTACACCTTC. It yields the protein CASSLQYGYTF.

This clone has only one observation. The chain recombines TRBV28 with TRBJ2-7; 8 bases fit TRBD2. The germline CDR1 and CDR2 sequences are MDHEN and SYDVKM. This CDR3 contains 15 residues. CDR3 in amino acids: CQSKPRGGSRYEQYF. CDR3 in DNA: TGTCAATCCAAGCCTCGGGGGGGATCGCGGTACGAGCAGTACTTC.

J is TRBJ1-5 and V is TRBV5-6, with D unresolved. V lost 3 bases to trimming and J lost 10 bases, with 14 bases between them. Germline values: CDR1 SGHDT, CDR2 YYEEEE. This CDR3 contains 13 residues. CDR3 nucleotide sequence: TGTGCCAGCAGCTCTCAGAGGGCCGGACCCCAGCATTTT. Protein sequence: CASSSQRAGPQHF.

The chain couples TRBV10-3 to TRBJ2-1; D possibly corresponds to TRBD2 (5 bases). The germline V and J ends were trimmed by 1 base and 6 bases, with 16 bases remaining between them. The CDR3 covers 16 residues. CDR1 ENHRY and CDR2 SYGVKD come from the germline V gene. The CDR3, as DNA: TGTGCCATCAGTGAGTTAATAACTAGTTTATCCAATGAGCAGTTCTTC. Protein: CAISELITSLSNEQFF.

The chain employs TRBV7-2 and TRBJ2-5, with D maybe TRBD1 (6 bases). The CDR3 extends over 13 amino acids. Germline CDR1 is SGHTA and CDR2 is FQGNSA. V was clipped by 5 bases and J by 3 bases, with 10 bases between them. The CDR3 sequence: CASSINREETQYF. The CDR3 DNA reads TGTGCCAGCAGCATAAACAGGGAAGAGACCCAGTACTTC.

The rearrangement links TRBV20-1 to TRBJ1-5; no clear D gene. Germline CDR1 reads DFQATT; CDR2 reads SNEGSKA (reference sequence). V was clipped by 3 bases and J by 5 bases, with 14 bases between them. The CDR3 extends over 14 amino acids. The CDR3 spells CSASPPGDHQPQHF. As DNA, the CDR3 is TGCAGTGCTAGTCCGCCCGGAGACCATCAGCCCCAGCATTTT.

CDR3 bases: TGTGCCAGTAGTATAGGGCGGGGGCAGAGCTACAATGAGCAGTTCTTC. This translates into CASSIGRGQSYNEQFF. This rearrangement joins TRBV19 to TRBJ2-1; D possibly corresponds to TRBD2 (7 bases). Trimming pared 1 base from V and 3 bases from J, leaving 13 bases between. CDR1 is LNHDA and CDR2 is SQIVND in the germline V gene (reference sequence). This CDR3 has 16 residues.